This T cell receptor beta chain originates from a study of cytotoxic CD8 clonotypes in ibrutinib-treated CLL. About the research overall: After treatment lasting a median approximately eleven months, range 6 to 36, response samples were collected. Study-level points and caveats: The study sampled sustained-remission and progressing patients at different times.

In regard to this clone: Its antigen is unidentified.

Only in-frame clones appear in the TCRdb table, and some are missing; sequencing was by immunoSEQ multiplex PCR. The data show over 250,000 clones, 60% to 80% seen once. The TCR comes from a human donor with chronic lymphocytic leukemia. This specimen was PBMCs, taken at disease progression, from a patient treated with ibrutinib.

The CDR3 DNA follows: TGTGTCAGAACCCTCGGGCTAGCGGGAACAGATACGCAGTATTTT. It yields the protein CVRTLGLAGTDTQYF. This rearrangement joins TRBV7-5 to TRBJ2-3; no DNA check was done on the table's D call, TRBD2. TRBV7-5 is listed as a pseudogene. The CDR3 is made up of 15 amino acids.